Included here is one TCR beta chain sequence, with context. What it binds is unknown. Primers included in the PCR were 60 Vbeta and 13 Jbeta primers. Method: immunoSEQ multiplex PCR; TCRdb's copy keeps in-frame clones and lacks some. The table counts about 140,000 clones; 2% to 2.5% lies in the top ten. These data come from a study of cytomegalovirus exposure and HLA in healthy donors. Germline values: CDR1 LNHDA, CDR2 SQIVND (reference sequence). This CDR3 contains 16 residues. With 3 bases clipped from V and 2 bases from J, the junction kept 4 bases outside the gene matches. Findings and limits, study-wide: Associated with HLA alleles at 0.05 false discovery rate in a later analysis were 15,000 to 20,000 TCR beta sequences. V- and J-gene trimming in TCR beta was tied to a missense DCLRE1C variant by an analysis performed later. Presence/absence analyses assumed roughly uniform sequencing depth across donors.

The gene calls are TRBV19 and TRBJ2-6, with 7 bases lining up with TRBD2. Specimen: PBMCs. The TCR comes from a young woman in good health and CMV-seronegative. The CDR3 here is CASSIRGDAGANVLTF. The CDR3 bases are TGTGCCAGTAGTATTCGGGGGGACGCTGGGGCCAACGTCCTGACTTTC.